Described below is a single TCR beta chain sequence and its context. The antigen is not known. TCRdb redid the calling of the reads with MiXCR, one entry per CDR3 protein. The sample shows 150,000 to 200,000 distinct CDR3 sequences, around 20% of them seen only once. The germline CDR1 and CDR2 sequences are LNHNV and YYDKDF (reference sequence). The CDR3 is made up of 14 amino acids. Trimming took 8 bases from V and 1 from J, leaving 15 bases between them. The data originate from a study of T cell repertoires in cytomegalovirus infection. Study-wide findings and caveats: Summed frequency of public TCR beta families distinguished CMV carriers with the relevant HLA.

Sequencing input: PBMCs. This TCR was sampled from a human donor in good health (CMV status not recorded). Some clones in this sample may be carry-over from other donors' samples. V and J are TRBV15 and TRBJ2-7; D might be TRBD1 or TRBD2, each matching 5 bases. The DNA for the CDR3 is TGTGCCACCGGGAAGGGGACCCCTTCCTACGAGCAGTACTTC. Its protein product is CATGKGTPSYEQYF. Full variable domain (remainder filled in from reference TRBV15 and TRBJ2-7): DAMVIQNPRYQVTQFGKPVTLSCSQTLNHNVMYWYQQKSSQAPKLLFHYYDKDFNNEADTPDNFQSRRPNTSFCFLDIRSPGLGDTAMYLCATGKGTPSYEQYFGPGTRLTVT.